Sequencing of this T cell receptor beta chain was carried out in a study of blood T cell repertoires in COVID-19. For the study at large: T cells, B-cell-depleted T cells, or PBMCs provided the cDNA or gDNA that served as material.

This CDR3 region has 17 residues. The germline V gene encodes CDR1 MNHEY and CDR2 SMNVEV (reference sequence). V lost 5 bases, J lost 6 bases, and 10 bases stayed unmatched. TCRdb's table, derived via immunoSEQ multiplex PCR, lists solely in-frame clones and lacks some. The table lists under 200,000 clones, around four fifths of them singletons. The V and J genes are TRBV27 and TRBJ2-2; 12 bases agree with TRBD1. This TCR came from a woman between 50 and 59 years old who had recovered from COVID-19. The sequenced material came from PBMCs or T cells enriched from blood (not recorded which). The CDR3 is CASSRDRGRVRSGELFF. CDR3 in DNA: TGTGCCAGCAGTCGGGACAGGGGGCGGGTGAGGTCCGGGGAGCTGTTTTTT.